The present TCR beta chain was sequenced within a study of preoperative IRX-2 immunotherapy in early breast cancer. As for treatment: preoperative locoregional IRX-2 cytokine immunotherapy. This phase Ib study tested locoregional IRX-2 cytokine immunotherapy given before surgery. The V end lost 2 bases, the J end lost 3 bases, and 11 bases lay between the germline ends. CDR3 length: 15 amino acids. CDR1 and CDR2 from the germline V gene are KGHSH and LQKENI. This table comes from immunoSEQ multiplex PCR, and its TCRdb copy is limited to in-frame clones, with some not included. The repertoire holds about 42,000 clones, with approximately 77% as singletons.

Sequencing was performed on tumor tissue, taken after IRX-2 immunotherapy. The chain links TRBV18 to TRBJ1-5; D ambiguous. The TCR was taken from a human donor with breast cancer. The DNA of the CDR3 is TGTGCCAGCTCACCATTTACTGGGAACAATCAGCCCCAGCATTTT. As protein: CASSPFTGNNQPQHF.